This T cell receptor (beta chain) was profiled in a study of CD8 T cells in Susac syndrome. Study results and limitations: By the study's own acknowledgment, its TCR sequencing and HLA analysis included relatively few individuals.

It was with random hexamers that 0.5 to 1 ug RNA was reverse transcribed. Across 54 Vbeta and 13 Jbeta, immunoSEQ multiplex PCR amplified TCR beta CDR3. TCRdb called the immunoSEQ multiplex PCR reads again in MiXCR, with one record for every CDR3 protein. The table lists a few hundred thousand distinct CDR3 sequences, approximately 90% of them singletons. Peripheral blood CD8+ and CD4+ T cells were profiled by TCR beta sequencing. In contrast to the negatively isolated CD8+ and CD4+ T cells, TEMRA cells were FACS-enriched. Concerning this clonotype itself: Antigen unknown.

This CDR3 spans 14 amino acids. V lost 7 bases to trimming and J lost 1 base, with 13 bases between them. V and J are TRBV12-3 or TRBV12-4 and TRBJ1-1; TRBD1 might be the D (6 bases). Sequencing was done on a sample of CD8+ T cells from PBMCs. This clonotype was sampled from a human donor with multiple sclerosis. In DNA, the CDR3 is TGTGCCAGCACTCTGGGACATCGGAACACTGAAGCTTTCTTT. Protein: CASTLGHRNTEAFF.